This entry concerns a single T cell receptor beta chain. This entry comes from a study of blood T cell repertoires in COVID-19. In the original workflow: It was from reference gene primer amplification that nucleated cell counts were estimated. Assay used: immunoSEQ multiplex PCR; TCRdb lists only in-frame clones, some missing. V and J calls and clone size are copied from that table; D and trimming were computed from the DNA. The sample has about 230,000 clones; nearly 90% are singletons. V shed 4 bases, J shed 4 bases, and the junction held 8 bases outside the gene matches. Germline V gives CDR1 SGDLS, CDR2 YYNGEE. The CDR3 runs to 16 residues.

The clonotype comes from a woman younger than 45 with acute COVID-19. The chain employs TRBV9 and TRBJ2-2, with TRBD2 matching over 9 bases. Specimen: PBMCs or T cells enriched from blood (not recorded which). The CDR3 sequence is CASSPSSGGPTGELFF. The CDR3 DNA sequence: TGTGCCAGCAGCCCCAGTAGCGGGGGACCCACCGGGGAGCTGTTTTTT.